The 23 T cell receptor beta chains below come from one sample, sequenced in a study of T cells in Graves' hyperthyroidism and ophthalmopathy. Amplified TCR beta CDR3 regions came from RNA transcripts. The HTBI primer set drove a first-round RT-PCR of the TCR CDR3. TCRdb redid the calling of the multiplex PCR reads with MiXCR, one entry per CDR3 protein. The data hold more than 350,000 distinct CDR3 sequences, with 15% observed a single time. Sequences were obtained from blood. The receptor source for this set is a woman aged 60-70 years with Graves' ophthalmopathy.

The chain carries TRBV4-1 and TRBJ2-3, with D perhaps TRBD1 or TRBD2 (5 bases each). The germline V gene encodes CDR1 MGHRA and CDR2 YSYEKL. Trimming took off 1 base at V and 2 bases at J, with 7 bases between the two ends. This CDR3 contains 14 residues. The CDR3 bases are TGCGCCAGCAGCCAAGGAGGGACCACAGATACGCAGTATTTT. Its protein is CASSQGGTTDTQYF.

This clonotype has ten or more counts. This chain uses TRBV5-1 with TRBJ2-3; 8 bases match TRBD2. V lost 0 bases to trimming and J lost 4 bases; unmatched junction nucleotides: 4. Germline CDR1 and CDR2: SGHRS and YFSETQ. The CDR3 extends over 15 amino acids. This CDR3 is CASSLDGLAADTQYF. The CDR3 DNA is TGCGCCAGCAGCTTGGACGGACTAGCTGCAGATACGCAGTATTTT.

This clonotype was counted ten times or more. The chain links TRBV11-2 to TRBJ1-6, with a weak D call TRBD1 (5 bases). Germline V gene data show CDR1 as SGHAT and CDR2 as FQNNGV. Trimming removed 4 bases at V and 9 bases at J, with 13 bases between. The CDR3 covers 14 residues. The CDR3 reads CASSSTVGGSPLHF. The DNA of the CDR3 is TGTGCCAGCAGCTCGACAGTTGGGGGTTCACCCCTCCACTTT.

The gene calls are TRBV12-3 or TRBV12-4 and TRBJ2-2; D call uncertain. V was pared by 3 bases and J by 0 bases, with 5 bases between. The CDR3 has 14 amino acids. CDR3 sequence (DNA): TGTGCCAGCAGTTTGTCAGCGAACACCGGGGAGCTGTTTTTT. It codes for CASSLSANTGELFF.

This clonotype was recorded a few times. This chain joins TRBV28 and TRBJ1-5; no reliable D call. The ends were cut back, 1 base at V and 9 bases at J, with 13 bases in the middle. This CDR3 has 14 amino acids. Germline V gene lookup returns CDR1 MDHEN and CDR2 SYDVKM. This CDR3 is CASSLYPGGRPQHF. CDR3 coding DNA: TGTGCCAGCAGTTTATATCCGGGAGGGAGGCCCCAGCATTTT. The full variable domain, with the rest looked up from reference TRBV28 and TRBJ1-5, is DVKVTQSSRYLVKRTGEKVFLECVQDMDHENMFWYRQDPGLGLRLIYFSYDVKMKEKGDIPEGYSVSREKKERFSLILESASTNQTSMYLCASSLYPGGRPQHFGDGTRLSIL.

This clonotype was recorded many times. The chain carries TRBV3-1 and TRBJ1-1; D is unresolved. Germline loops: CDR1 LGHDT, CDR2 YNNKEL (reference sequence). Trimming shortened V by 4 bases and J by 0 bases, and 15 bases separated the two germline ends. This CDR3 contains 16 residues. The CDR3 loop is CASSLGIVRMNTEAFF. Written as DNA, the CDR3 is TGTGCCAGCAGCCTCGGGATAGTTCGAATGAACACTGAAGCTTTCTTT. The full variable domain, rest sourced from reference TRBV3-1 and TRBJ1-1, is DTAVSQTPKYLVTQMGNDKSIKCEQNLGHDTMYWYKQDSKKFLKIMFSYNNKELIINETVPNRFSPKSPDKAHLNLHINSLELGDSAVYFCASSLGIVRMNTEAFFGQGTRLTVV.

This clonotype has a handful of counts. The CDR3 protein is CASTRDGNSYNSPLHF. The CDR3 DNA is TGTGCCAGCACCCGGGACGGCAACTCCTATAATTCACCCCTCCACTTT. V gene TRBV6-1 combines with J gene TRBJ1-6, with TRBD1 as a possible D gene (5 bases). CDR3 length equals 16 residues. Trimming cost V 7 bases and J 0 bases, with 13 bases left between them. Germline CDR1 is MNHNS and CDR2 is SASEGT.

This clonotype was seen just once. The chain combines TRBV19 with TRBJ1-2; the match to TRBD1 covers 7 bases. CDR1 and CDR2 (germline): LNHDA, SQIVND (reference sequence). After removal of 9 bases from V and 7 bases from J, the junction contained 11 bases not matched to a gene. The CDR3 extends over 13 amino acids. The DNA for the CDR3 is TGTGCCAGCACCGACAGGGCCATTGGTGGCTACACCTTC. It encodes CASTDRAIGGYTF.

The V call is TRBV4-1, the J call TRBJ1-3; tentatively, D is TRBD1 (5 bases). The CDR3 is 14 residues long. Trimming took off 4 bases at V and 7 bases at J, with 14 bases between the two ends. The germline V gene encodes CDR1 MGHRA and CDR2 YSYEKL. CDR3 residues: CASSPRRGRNTIYF. The CDR3 DNA is TGCGCCAGCAGCCCAAGGAGGGGAAGGAACACCATATATTTT.

The chain carries TRBV7-9 and TRBJ1-5, with no clear D. V shed 2 bases and J shed 4 bases, with 3 bases lying between them. This CDR3 has 12 amino acids. Germline V gene sequence: CDR1 SEHNR, CDR2 FQNEAQ (reference sequence). CDR3: CASSLMNQPQHF. In DNA, the CDR3 is TGTGCCAGCAGCTTAATGAATCAGCCCCAGCATTTT.

In its sample, this clonotype was seen many times. This chain links TRBV27 with TRBJ1-1; weak D call: TRBD1 (5 bases). The germline gives CDR1 MNHEY, CDR2 SMNVEV (reference sequence). The germline V and J ends were trimmed by 5 bases and 4 bases, with 17 bases remaining between them. The CDR3 sequence is 15 residues long. CDR3 protein: CASSTTAVGGTEAFF. The CDR3 region has the DNA TGTGCCAGCAGTACCACAGCCGTCGGGGGCACTGAAGCTTTCTTT.

The sample holds a few counts of this clonotype. The chain couples TRBV4-2 to TRBJ2-2; TRBD2 matches at 11 bases. Germline CDR1 is LGHNA and CDR2 is YNFKEQ. The CDR3 length is 17 residues. The ends lost 2 bases at V and 7 bases at J; junction bases unmatched: 9. CDR3 sequence: CASSQRLAGPWGGELFF. The DNA for the CDR3 is TGTGCCAGCAGCCAAAGACTAGCGGGACCTTGGGGCGGGGAGCTGTTTTTT.

The V and J genes are TRBV7-9 and TRBJ1-1, with a weak D call TRBD1 (5 bases). This CDR3 comprises 14 residues. Trimming took 5 bases from V and 4 from J, leaving 14 bases between them. Germline V gene lookup returns CDR1 SEHNR and CDR2 FQNEAQ (reference sequence). Written as DNA, the CDR3 is TGTGCCAGCAGCCGGGTCTGGGGGAGCACTGAAGCTTTCTTT. This sequence encodes CASSRVWGSTEAFF.

In the case of this clonotype: This may come from a read error, since a much larger clone is one base off. The chain is built from TRBV29-1 and TRBJ2-7; D is unclear. From germline, CDR1 is SQVTM and CDR2 ANQGSEA. This CDR3 comprises 11 residues. Between the trimmed V and J ends, which lost 4 bases and 7 bases, there was a span of 11 bases. The CDR3 is CSVVIGEEQYF. The CDR3 DNA reads as TGCAGCGTTGTCATCGGCGAGGAGCAGTACTTC.

This clonotype was counted ten times or more. This sequence joins TRBV6-6 and TRBJ2-7, with a weak D call TRBD2 (5 bases). Trimming stripped 2 bases from V and 3 bases from J, with 11 bases between. CDR3 length: 14 residues. Per the germline V gene, CDR1 is MNHNY and CDR2 is SVGAGI (reference sequence). CDR3 amino acids: CASSYQRTLYEQYF. CDR3 bases: TGTGCCAGCAGTTACCAGCGGACGCTCTACGAGCAGTACTTC.

For this clonotype: A read error may produce the germline difference seen at one junction end. The chain carries TRBV4-1 and TRBJ2-1, with TRBD1 as a possible D gene (5 bases). Germline V gives CDR1 MGHRA, CDR2 YSYEKL. This CDR3 is built from 18 residues. The CDR3 sequence: CASSQELYGQGSDNEQFF. Here the CDR3 DNA reads TGTGCCAGCAGCCAAGAGCTGTATGGGCAGGGCTCCGACAATGAGCAGTTCTTC.

This clonotype came up a few times. This chain uses TRBV24-1 with TRBJ2-7, with 10 bases lining up with TRBD2. This CDR3 contains 14 residues. After removal of 5 bases from V and 3 bases from J, the junction contained 3 bases not matched to a gene. Per the germline V gene, CDR1 is KGHDR and CDR2 is SFDVKD. The CDR3 nucleotides read TGTGCCACCAGTGTCCCTAGCGGGAGCTACGAGCAGTACTTC. It translates to CATSVPSGSYEQYF.

This clonotype was counted between two and nine times. V gene TRBV4-1 combines with J gene TRBJ2-3; D is perhaps TRBD2 (5 bases). Germline V lookup: CDR1 MGHRA, CDR2 YSYEKL. This CDR3 has 14 amino acids. The V end was cut by 1 base, the J end by 2 bases, with 7 bases between. DNA for the CDR3: TGCGCCAGCAGCCAAGTCGGGGACACAGATACGCAGTATTTT. This translates into CASSQVGDTDTQYF.

This clonotype was detected many times. The chain has TRBV9 and TRBJ2-5; TRBD2 might be the D (6 bases). This CDR3 is built from 14 residues. Between the trimmed V and J ends, which lost 4 bases and 3 bases, there was a span of 13 bases. The germline CDR1 and CDR2 sequences are SGDLS and YYNGEE. This CDR3 is CASSPVGGKETQYF. For the CDR3, the DNA is TGTGCCAGCAGCCCAGTGGGCGGGAAAGAGACCCAGTACTTC.

This clonotype was observed at least ten times. The chain recombines TRBV6-1 with TRBJ2-4, with 12 nucleotides matching TRBD2. Trimming removed 5 bases from V and 5 bases from J; junction bases left unmatched: 10. The CDR3 runs 17 residues. Germline V lookup: CDR1 MNHNS, CDR2 SASEGT. The CDR3 is CASSYIQRLAGENIQYF. In DNA form, the CDR3 reads TGTGCCAGCAGTTACATCCAGAGACTAGCGGGGGAAAACATTCAGTACTTC.

This clonotype appeared many times. V is TRBV28 and J is TRBJ2-3, with 15 bases lining up with TRBD2. Germline V gives CDR1 MDHEN, CDR2 SYDVKM. The CDR3 is 19 amino acids. V lost 1 base to trimming and J lost 3 bases; unmatched junction nucleotides: 8. CDR3 amino acids: CASSLYTWGLAGGTDTQYF. The DNA of the CDR3 is TGTGCCAGCAGTTTATACACTTGGGGACTAGCGGGAGGTACAGATACGCAGTATTTT.

This clonotype was found a few times. V and J are TRBV7-3 and TRBJ2-3, with 10 bases lining up with TRBD1. Germline V gene lookup returns CDR1 SGHTA and CDR2 FQGTGA. The J segment lost 0 bases and the V segment lost 5 bases, leaving 8 bases of the junction unmatched. The CDR3 length is 17 residues. The CDR3 DNA reads as TGTGCCAGCAGCACTTGGACAGGGGGTTCTAGCACAGATACGCAGTATTTT. It yields the protein CASSTWTGGSSTDTQYF.

This clonotype was picked up many times. This chain uses TRBV6-1 with TRBJ2-5; 12 positions match TRBD1. Trimming took 7 bases from V and 5 from J; bases not matched to a gene: 8. The CDR3 extends over 15 amino acids. The germline gives CDR1 MNHNS, CDR2 SASEGT. CDR3 protein: CASTWDRGLGETQYF. Written as DNA, the CDR3 is TGTGCCAGCACCTGGGACAGGGGGCTGGGGGAGACCCAGTACTTC.